The T cell receptor (beta chain) described here comes from a study of blood T cell repertoires in COVID-19. Study information: Spain, Italy and the United States supplied samples that represented acute and convalescent COVID-19.

The CDR3 loop spans 14 amino acids. Looked up from germline, CDR1 is MNHEY and CDR2 is SVGAGI. Trimming stripped 7 bases from V and 1 base from J, with 12 bases between. TCRdb keeps only in-frame clones here, not all; method: immunoSEQ multiplex PCR. This sample carries around 200,000 clones, 86% of them seen once, and the ten largest clones take roughly 4.1%. The rearrangement joins TRBV6-5 to TRBJ2-3; D remains ambiguous. The sample consisted of peripheral blood. This receptor was obtained from a man aged 50-60 years with acute or convalescent COVID-19. CDR3 in amino acids: CASKSGWGTDTQYF. The CDR3, as DNA: TGTGCCAGCAAATCAGGCTGGGGCACAGATACGCAGTATTTT.